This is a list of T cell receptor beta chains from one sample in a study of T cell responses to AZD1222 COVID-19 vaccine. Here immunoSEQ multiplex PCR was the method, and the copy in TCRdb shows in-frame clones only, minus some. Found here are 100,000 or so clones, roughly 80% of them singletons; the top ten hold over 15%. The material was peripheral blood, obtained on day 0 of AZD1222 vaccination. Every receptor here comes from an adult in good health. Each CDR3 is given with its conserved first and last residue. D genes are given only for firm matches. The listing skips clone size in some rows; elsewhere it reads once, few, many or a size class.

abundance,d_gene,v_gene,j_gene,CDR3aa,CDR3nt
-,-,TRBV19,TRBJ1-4,CASSDRSGWFNEKLFF,TGTGCCAGTAGTGACCGCTCCGGTTGGTTTAATGAAAAACTGTTTTTT
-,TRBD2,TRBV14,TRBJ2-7,CASSVTGTSISYEQYF,TGTGCCAGCAGCGTGACTGGGACTAGTATCTCCTACGAGCAGTACTTC
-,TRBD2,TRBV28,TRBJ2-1,CASETSGISSYNEQFF,TGTGCCAGCGAGACTAGCGGGATAAGCTCCTACAATGAGCAGTTCTTC
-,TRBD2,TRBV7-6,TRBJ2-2,CASSSPGTSITGELFF,TGTGCCAGCAGCTCCCCCGGGACTAGCATAACCGGGGAGCTGTTTTTT
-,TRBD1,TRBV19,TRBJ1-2,CASSTESTGIYGYTF,TGTGCCAGTAGTACAGAATCGACAGGGATCTATGGCTACACCTTC
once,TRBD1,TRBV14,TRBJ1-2,CASSPRTGGYGYTF,TGTGCCAGCAGCCCCAGGACAGGGGGCTATGGCTACACCTTC
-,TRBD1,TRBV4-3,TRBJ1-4,CASSQDFRQGLVYREKLFF,TGCGCCAGCAGCCAAGATTTCAGACAGGGTCTAGTCTACCGTGAAAAACTGTTTTTT
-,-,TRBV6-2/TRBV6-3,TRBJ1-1,CASSYDRKEGPNTEAFF,TGTGCCAGCAGTTACGACCGTAAAGAGGGGCCGAACACTGAAGCTTTCTTT
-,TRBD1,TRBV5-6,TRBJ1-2,CASSLSPGQGNYGYTF,TGTGCCAGCAGCTTGTCACCGGGACAGGGTAACTATGGCTACACCTTC
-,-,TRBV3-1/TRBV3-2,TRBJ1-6,CASSLVKFSPLHF,TGTGCCAGCAGCCTAGTCAAGTTTTCACCCCTCCACTTT
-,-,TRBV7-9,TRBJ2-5,CASSFPPPKGAQYF,TGTGCCAGCAGCTTCCCCCCGCCGAAAGGGGCCCAGTACTTC
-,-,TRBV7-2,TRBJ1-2,CASSFESGTYGYTF,TGTGCCAGCAGCTTTGAATCGGGGACCTATGGCTACACCTTC